What follows are 15 T cell receptor beta chains derived from one specimen sequenced in a study of shared clonotypes between healthy human individuals. Assay used: immunoSEQ multiplex PCR; TCRdb lists only in-frame clones, some missing. Found here are some 800,000 clones, 90% to 95% of them singletons; the top ten hold 24%. Naive CD8 cells lacked CD45RO and underwent positive selection for CCR7, leaving out terminally differentiated effector memory CD45RA+ cells. The sample taken for sequencing was naive CD8+ T cells sorted from blood. The receptors stem from a man in his thirties or forties in good health.

This clone was seen once. The chain has TRBV11-2 and TRBJ2-7, with D perhaps matching TRBD2 (6 bases). V was pared by 1 base and J by 4 bases, with 14 bases between. CDR1 SGHAT and CDR2 FQNNGV come from the germline V gene. The CDR3 consists of 15 residues. CDR3 coding DNA: TGTGCCAGCAGCTTAGTATCCAGCGGGCCTTACGAGCAGTACTTC. This sequence encodes CASSLVSSGPYEQYF. The full variable domain, its missing parts supplied by reference TRBV11-2 and TRBJ2-7, is EAGVAQSPRYKIIEKRQSVAFWCNPISGHATLYWYQQILGQGPKLLIQFQNNGVVDDSQLPKDRFSAERLKGVDSTLKIQPAKLEDSAVYLCASSLVSSGPYEQYFGPGTRLTVT.

The J gene is TRBJ2-1, the V gene TRBV9; TRBD1 aligns across 8 bases. This CDR3 is 18 amino acids long. Per germline, CDR1 SGDLS and CDR2 YYNGEE. J lost 3 bases, V lost 0 bases, and 11 bases had no gene match. As DNA, the CDR3 is TGTGCCAGCAGCGTAGTACCCCTGGGACAGGTGGACTACAATGAGCAGTTCTTC. This codes for CASSVVPLGQVDYNEQFF.

The chain is built from TRBV27 and TRBJ2-7; 8 nucleotides line up with TRBD2. This CDR3 region has 15 residues. CDR1 and CDR2 (germline): MNHEY, SMNVEV (reference sequence). V gave up 5 bases and J gave up 3 bases; unmatched junction bases: 9. The CDR3 is CASSLTSGTIYEQYF. DNA for the CDR3: TGTGCCAGCAGTCTAACTAGCGGTACGATCTACGAGCAGTACTTC.

The chain employs TRBV5-1 and TRBJ2-1; D is undetermined. Germline V lookup: CDR1 SGHRS, CDR2 YFSETQ. V was shortened by 4 bases and J by 5 bases, with 13 bases between the two germline ends. The CDR3 spans 14 residues. The DNA of the CDR3 is TGCGCCAGCAGCCCAGACACTGGGGACAATGAGCAGTTCTTC. Amino acid sequence: CASSPDTGDNEQFF. The whole variable domain, filled in from reference TRBV5-1 and TRBJ2-1, reads KAGVTQTPRYLIKTRGQQVTLSCSPISGHRSVSWYQQTPGQGLQFLFEYFSETQRNKGNFPGRFSGRQFSNSRSEMNVSTLELGDSALYLCASSPDTGDNEQFFGPGTRLTVL.

About this clone: At the DNA level, this CDR3 is encoded by other sequences in the same sample as well. V gene TRBV11-2 combines with J gene TRBJ2-7; D uncertain. CDR3 length equals 13 residues. CDR1 is SGHAT, CDR2 FQNNGV, per germline. The V and J ends lost 0 bases and 0 bases respectively, with 3 bases between them. This chain's CDR3 is CASSLEYSYEQYF. The CDR3 DNA is TGTGCCAGCAGCTTAGAATACTCCTACGAGCAGTACTTC. The full variable domain, rest sourced from reference TRBV11-2 and TRBJ2-7, is EAGVAQSPRYKIIEKRQSVAFWCNPISGHATLYWYQQILGQGPKLLIQFQNNGVVDDSQLPKDRFSAERLKGVDSTLKIQPAKLEDSAVYLCASSLEYSYEQYFGPGTRLTVT.

The rearrangement joins TRBV9 to TRBJ2-6, with 8 bases that match TRBD1. CDR1 SGDLS and CDR2 YYNGEE come from the germline V gene. V was clipped by 3 bases and J by 4 bases; unmatched bases: 3. The CDR3 is 15 amino acids. CDR3 in amino acids: CASSGQGSGANVLTF. CDR3 nucleotides: TGTGCCAGCAGCGGACAGGGGTCAGGGGCCAACGTCCTGACTTTC.

The chain joins TRBV27 to TRBJ2-1; D possibly uses TRBD1 or TRBD2 (5 bases each). CDR3 length: 11 amino acids. Germline CDR1 is MNHEY and CDR2 is SMNVEV (reference sequence). V lost 4 bases and J lost 10, with 8 bases in between. Here the CDR3 DNA reads TGTGCCAGCAGTTACCGGGACGAGCAGTTCTTC. Translated: CASSYRDEQFF.

The chain combines TRBV19 with TRBJ2-5; 13 nucleotides match TRBD2. Germline lookup yields CDR1 LNHDA and CDR2 SQIVND (reference sequence). V shed 3 bases, J shed 4 bases, and the junction held 8 bases outside the gene matches. CDR3 size: 17 residues. The CDR3 nucleotides read TGTGCCAGTAGTATTCGGACTAGCGGGAGTTGGGGAGAGACCCAGTACTTC. Amino acid sequence: CASSIRTSGSWGETQYF.

This clone was seen more than once but under ten times. The V call is TRBV14, the J call TRBJ1-4, with 8 bases identical to TRBD1. Germline V gene sequence: CDR1 SGHDN, CDR2 FVKESK. Trimming cost V 4 bases and J 12 bases; bases outside gene matches: 13. The CDR3 has 15 residues. The CDR3 bases are TGTGCCAGCAGCCCAGTCGGGACAGGAATCGAGGAACTGTTTTTT. Its protein is CASSPVGTGIEELFF.

This chain joins TRBV7-6 and TRBJ2-1; 10 bases map to TRBD2. The CDR3 loop spans 14 amino acids. V gave up 5 bases and J gave up 7 bases; unmatched junction bases: 5. Germline loops: CDR1 SGHVS, CDR2 FNYEAQ. The CDR3 nucleotides read TGTGCCAGCAGCCATTGGACTAGCGGTAATGAGCAGTTCTTC. This codes for CASSHWTSGNEQFF. The variable domain in full, with the rest retrieved from reference TRBV7-6 and TRBJ2-1, is GAGVSQSPRYKVTKRGQDVALRCDPISGHVSLYWYRQALGQGPEFLTYFNYEAQQDKSGLPNDRFSAERPEGSISTLTIQRTEQRDSAMYRCASSHWTSGNEQFFGPGTRLTVL.

J is TRBJ1-5 and V is TRBV4-1, with 10 bases aligning to TRBD1. Germline values: CDR1 MGHRA, CDR2 YSYEKL. The V gene end was trimmed by 4 bases and the J gene end by 6 bases; junction bases not matched to a gene: 6. The CDR3 has 15 residues. CDR3 nucleotides: TGCGCCAGCAGCCTCCGACAGGGGGCTGGTCAGCCCCAGCATTTT. The encoded protein is CASSLRQGAGQPQHF.

This rearrangement joins TRBV19 to TRBJ2-7; 9 bases align to TRBD2. This CDR3 contains 14 residues. The J segment lost 6 bases and the V segment lost 3 bases, leaving 6 bases of the junction unmatched. Germline CDR1 is LNHDA and CDR2 is SQIVND (reference sequence). The CDR3 nucleotides are TGTGCCAGTAGTATTAGCGGGAGATCTACCGAGCAGTACTTC. This gives the protein CASSISGRSTEQYF.

This clone was seen a single time. V and J are TRBV29-1 and TRBJ2-7, with 12 bases lining up with TRBD1. V shed 6 bases and J 9 bases; nucleotides not matched to a gene: 12. The CDR3 has 14 residues. Germline lookup yields CDR1 SQVTM and CDR2 ANQGSEA. The CDR3 is CSVNLGTGGGGQYF. Here the CDR3 DNA reads TGCAGCGTCAATCTCGGGACAGGGGGCGGAGGGCAGTACTTC.

The rearrangement joins TRBV7-8 to TRBJ2-1; D tentatively reads TRBD1 or TRBD2 (6 bases each). The CDR3 has 16 residues. V was cut by 0 bases and J by 3 bases, with 12 bases left in between. Germline V gene lookup returns CDR1 SGHVS and CDR2 FQNEAQ. Here the CDR3 reads CASSLAEGGSYNEQFF. In nucleotides, the CDR3 is TGTGCCAGCAGCTTAGCCGAGGGGGGTAGCTACAATGAGCAGTTCTTC.

The genes are TRBV6-5 and TRBJ2-1; D assignment may be TRBD1 or TRBD2 (5 bases each). V gave up 6 bases and J gave up 3 bases, with 15 bases separating them. The CDR3 sequence is 15 residues long. CDR1 and CDR2 (germline): MNHEY, SVGAGI. The CDR3 reads CASRQRDGNYNEQFF. The CDR3 coding sequence is TGTGCCAGCAGACAAAGGGACGGAAACTACAATGAGCAGTTCTTC.